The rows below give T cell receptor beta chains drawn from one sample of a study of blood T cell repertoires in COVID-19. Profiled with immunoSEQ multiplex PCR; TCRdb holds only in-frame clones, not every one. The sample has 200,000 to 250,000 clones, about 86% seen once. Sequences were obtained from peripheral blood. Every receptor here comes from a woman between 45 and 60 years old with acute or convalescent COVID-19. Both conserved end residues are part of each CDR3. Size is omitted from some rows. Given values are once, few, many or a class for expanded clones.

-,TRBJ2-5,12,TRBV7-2,CASSRGPETQYF
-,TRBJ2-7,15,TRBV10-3,CAISDQGTGVYEQYF
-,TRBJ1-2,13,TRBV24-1,CATSGAQGYGYTF
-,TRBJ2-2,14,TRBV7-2,CASSPTGDTGELFF
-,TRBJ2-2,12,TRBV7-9,CASSRGTGELFF
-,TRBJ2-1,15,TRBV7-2,CASNLLESSYNEQFF
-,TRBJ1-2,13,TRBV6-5,CASRTGAGYGYTF
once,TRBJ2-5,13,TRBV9,CASSGGVRETQYF
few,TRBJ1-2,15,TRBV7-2,CASSGQGRRGYGYTF
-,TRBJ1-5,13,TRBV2,CASSPTYNQPQHF
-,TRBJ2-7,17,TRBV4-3,CASSQGPGLAGGPEQYF
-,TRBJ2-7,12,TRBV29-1,CSVDSGGYEQYF
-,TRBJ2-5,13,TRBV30,CAWSVWQQETQYF
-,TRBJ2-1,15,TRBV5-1,CASSSGRTPSYEQFF
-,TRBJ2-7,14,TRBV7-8,CASSLTGQGYEQYF
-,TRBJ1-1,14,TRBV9,CASSVGASNTEAFF
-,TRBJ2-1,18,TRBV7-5,CVRSLDVRRGRVRNEQFF